Listed below are T cell receptor beta chains from one sample, sequenced in a study of CD8+ T cells in alopecia areata. Libraries were prepared by immunoSEQ multiplex PCR; TCRdb keeps only in-frame clonotypes and omits some of them. The sample contains about 200,000 clones, approximately 53% of which appear only once. Sequencing was carried out using CD8+ T cells sorted from blood. These receptors were taken from a human donor in good health. CDR3s leave out the opening cysteine and the closing phenylalanine or tryptophan. The size entry is marked missing in some rows and otherwise reads once, few, many or a size class.

clone size	V gene	CDR3 protein
NA	TRBV9	ASSVSGTDTQY
NA	TRBV13	ASSPTGTSGDYPYNEQF
few	TRBV29-1	SVEPGGATEAF
few	TRBV27	ASQEGLKAEAF
NA	TRBV2	ASSDSYEQY
NA	TRBV6-5	ASSEQGGGDSPLH
NA	TRBV29-1	SVEDPGYGYT
NA	TRBV9	ASSVAIGETEAF
NA	TRBV29-1	SIAQGARGYT
NA	TRBV6-5	ASSSQDNSPLH
NA	TRBV6-6	ASTHRERSYEQY
NA	TRBV5-4	ASSLEQGGTDTQY
few	TRBV29-1	SVGDRGKPQH
few	TRBV4-2	ASSQVITAEAF
few	TRBV4-1	ASSQGQTNQPQH
few	TRBV5-6	ASRTWGTGNTIY
NA	TRBV6-6	ASSKGRPGADTQY
few	TRBV5-1	ASSFSGSNEQF
NA	TRBV4-1	ASSQEQGFFETQY
NA	TRBV5-1	ASRLGYRDPDTQY
NA	TRBV7-2	ASSLWTSGGPYEQY
NA	TRBV7-9	ASSEIGDEKLF
NA	TRBV29-1	SVVGGVNYGYT
NA	TRBV29-1	SALTGADEKLF
once	TRBV29-1	SVEVALHSYEQY
NA	TRBV11-2	ASSLVRPSGTEAF
NA	TRBV30	AWSQGAGQY
NA	TRBV29-1	SALPGTTGETQY
NA	TRBV29-1	SVEDRRTILHGYT
NA	TRBV19	ASSLDRESNQPQH
few	TRBV6-5	ASSHRTGREAF
many	TRBV6-1	ASSEEQGGTDTQY
NA	TRBV27	ASSLRSNQPQH
NA	TRBV21-1	ASTPRTGLAGGPETQY
NA	TRBV5-1	ASSSGTSNTEAF
NA	TRBV7-9	ASSPRTGQETQY
few	TRBV7-9	ASRYLGTEAF
NA	TRBV5-1	ASSLGLGQETQY
few	TRBV4-1	ASSQIGDSSNQPQH
NA	TRBV4-1	ASSQDGRSHYEQY
NA	TRBV30	AERSSGGELF
few	TRBV5-6	ASSPGTGNQPQH
NA	TRBV5-1	ASSLNDQAF
NA	TRBV18	ASSWDRGYEQY